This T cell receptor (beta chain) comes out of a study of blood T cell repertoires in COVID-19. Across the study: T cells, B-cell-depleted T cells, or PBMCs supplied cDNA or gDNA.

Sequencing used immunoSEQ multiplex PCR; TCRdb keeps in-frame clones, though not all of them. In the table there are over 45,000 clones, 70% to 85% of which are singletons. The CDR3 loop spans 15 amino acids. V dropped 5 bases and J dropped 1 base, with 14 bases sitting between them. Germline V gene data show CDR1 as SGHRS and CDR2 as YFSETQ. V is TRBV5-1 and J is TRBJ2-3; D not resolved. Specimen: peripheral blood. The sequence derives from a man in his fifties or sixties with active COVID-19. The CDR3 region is CASSPSLPRTDTQYF. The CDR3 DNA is TGCGCCAGCAGTCCCTCCCTTCCCCGCACAGATACGCAGTATTTT.